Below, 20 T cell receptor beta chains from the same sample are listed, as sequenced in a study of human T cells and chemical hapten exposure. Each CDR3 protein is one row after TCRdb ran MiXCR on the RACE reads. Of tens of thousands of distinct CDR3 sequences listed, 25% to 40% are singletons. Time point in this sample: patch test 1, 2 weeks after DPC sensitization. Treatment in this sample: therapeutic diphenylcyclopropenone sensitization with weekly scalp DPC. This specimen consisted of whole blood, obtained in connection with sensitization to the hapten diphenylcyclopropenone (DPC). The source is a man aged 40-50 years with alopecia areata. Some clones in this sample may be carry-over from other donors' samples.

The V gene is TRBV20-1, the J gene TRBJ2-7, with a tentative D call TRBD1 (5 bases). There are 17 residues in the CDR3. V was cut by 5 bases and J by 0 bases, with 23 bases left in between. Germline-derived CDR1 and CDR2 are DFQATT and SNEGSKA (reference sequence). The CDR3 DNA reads TGCAGTGCTCAGTGGGTGGACACGTGGGGAAGCTCCTACGAGCAGTACTTC. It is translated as CSAQWVDTWGSSYEQYF.

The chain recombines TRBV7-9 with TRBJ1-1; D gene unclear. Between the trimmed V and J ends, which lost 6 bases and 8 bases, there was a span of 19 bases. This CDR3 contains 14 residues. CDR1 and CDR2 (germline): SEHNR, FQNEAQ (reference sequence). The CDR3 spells CASRYGPSVSEAFF. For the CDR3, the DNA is TGTGCCAGCAGGTACGGGCCGAGTGTAAGCGAAGCTTTCTTT.

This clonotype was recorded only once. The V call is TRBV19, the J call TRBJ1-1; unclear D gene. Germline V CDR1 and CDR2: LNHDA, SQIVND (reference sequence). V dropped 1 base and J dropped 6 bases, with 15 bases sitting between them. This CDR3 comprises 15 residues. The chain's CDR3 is CASSIVERQAAEAFF. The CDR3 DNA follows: TGTGCCAGTAGTATAGTGGAGAGGCAGGCAGCTGAAGCTTTCTTT.

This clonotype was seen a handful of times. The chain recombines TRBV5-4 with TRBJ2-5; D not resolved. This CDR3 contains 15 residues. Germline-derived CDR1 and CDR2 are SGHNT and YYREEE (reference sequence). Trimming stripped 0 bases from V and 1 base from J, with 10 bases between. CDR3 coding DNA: TGTGCCAGCAGCTTGGAGACACCCGCCCAAGAGACCCAGTACTTC. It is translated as CASSLETPAQETQYF.

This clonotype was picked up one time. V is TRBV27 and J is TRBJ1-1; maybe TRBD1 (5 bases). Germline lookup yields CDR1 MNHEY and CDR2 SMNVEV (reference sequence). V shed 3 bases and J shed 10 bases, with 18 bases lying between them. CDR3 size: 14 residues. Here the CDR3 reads CASSFGGGPAPAFF. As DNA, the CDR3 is TGTGCCAGCAGTTTCGGTGGGGGACCCGCACCAGCTTTCTTT.

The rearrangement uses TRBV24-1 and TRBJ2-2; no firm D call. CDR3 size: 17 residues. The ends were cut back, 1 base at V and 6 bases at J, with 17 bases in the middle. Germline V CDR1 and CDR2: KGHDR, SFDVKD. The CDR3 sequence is CATSDFGAGRSAGELFF. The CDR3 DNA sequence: TGTGCCACCAGTGATTTTGGAGCAGGAAGAAGCGCCGGGGAGCTGTTTTTT.

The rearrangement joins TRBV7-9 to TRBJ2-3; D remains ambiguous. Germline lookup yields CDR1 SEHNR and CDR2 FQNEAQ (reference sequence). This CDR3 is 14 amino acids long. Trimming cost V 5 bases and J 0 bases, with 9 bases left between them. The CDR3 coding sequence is TGTGCCAGCAGCCGCGGCAGTAGCACAGATACGCAGTATTTT. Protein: CASSRGSSTDTQYF.

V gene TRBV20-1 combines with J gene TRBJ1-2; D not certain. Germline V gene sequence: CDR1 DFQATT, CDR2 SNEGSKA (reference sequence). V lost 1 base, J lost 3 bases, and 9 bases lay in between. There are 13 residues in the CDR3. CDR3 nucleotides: TGCAGTGCTAGAGCTCCGTCCTACTATGGCTACACCTTC. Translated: CSARAPSYYGYTF.

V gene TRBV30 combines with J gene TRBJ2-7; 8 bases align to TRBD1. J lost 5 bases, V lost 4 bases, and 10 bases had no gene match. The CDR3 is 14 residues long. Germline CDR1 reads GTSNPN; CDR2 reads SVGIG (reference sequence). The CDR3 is CAWTQGAGGHEQYF. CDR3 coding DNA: TGTGCCTGGACGCAGGGGGCGGGCGGCCACGAGCAGTACTTC.

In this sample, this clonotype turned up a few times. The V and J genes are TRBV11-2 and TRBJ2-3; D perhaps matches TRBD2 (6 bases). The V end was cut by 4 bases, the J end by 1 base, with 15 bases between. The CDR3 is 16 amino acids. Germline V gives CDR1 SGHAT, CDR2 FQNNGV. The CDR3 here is CASSSERAVRTDTQYF. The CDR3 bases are TGTGCCAGCAGCTCCGAGCGGGCGGTACGCACAGATACGCAGTATTTT.

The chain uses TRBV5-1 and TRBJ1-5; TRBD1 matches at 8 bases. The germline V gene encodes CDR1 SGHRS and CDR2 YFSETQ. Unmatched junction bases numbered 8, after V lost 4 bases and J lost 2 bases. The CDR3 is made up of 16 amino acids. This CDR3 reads CASSPGTGRGNQPQHF. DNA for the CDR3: TGCGCCAGCAGCCCAGGGACAGGAAGAGGCAATCAGCCCCAGCATTTT.

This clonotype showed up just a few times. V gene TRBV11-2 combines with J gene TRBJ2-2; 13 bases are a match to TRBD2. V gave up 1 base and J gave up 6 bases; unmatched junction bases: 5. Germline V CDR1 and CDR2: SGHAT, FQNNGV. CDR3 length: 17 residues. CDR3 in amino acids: CASSLVTSGRAAGELFF. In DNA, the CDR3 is TGTGCCAGCAGCTTAGTAACTAGCGGGAGGGCTGCCGGGGAGCTGTTTTTT. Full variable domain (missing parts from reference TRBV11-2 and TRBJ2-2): EAGVAQSPRYKIIEKRQSVAFWCNPISGHATLYWYQQILGQGPKLLIQFQNNGVVDDSQLPKDRFSAERLKGVDSTLKIQPAKLEDSAVYLCASSLVTSGRAAGELFFGEGSRLTVL.

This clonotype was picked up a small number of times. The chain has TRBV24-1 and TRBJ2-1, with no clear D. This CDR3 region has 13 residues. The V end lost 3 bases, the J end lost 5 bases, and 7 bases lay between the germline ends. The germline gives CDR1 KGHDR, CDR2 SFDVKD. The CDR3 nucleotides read TGTGCCACCAGTGATCCCCCTCACAATGAGCAGTTCTTC. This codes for CATSDPPHNEQFF.

The CDR3 sequence is CASSPPATGTSDYEQYF. The CDR3 nucleotides read TGTGCCAGCTCACCACCGGCGACAGGGACATCCGACTACGAGCAGTACTTC. J is TRBJ2-7 and V is TRBV18; 7 bases fit TRBD1. The V and J ends lost 0 bases and 3 bases, in that order; junction bases with no gene match: 11. CDR3 length equals 17 residues. The germline CDR1 and CDR2 sequences are KGHSH and LQKENI.

The CDR3 sequence: CSAMSVGYRKETQYF. DNA of the CDR3: TGCAGTGCTATGTCAGTAGGGTACCGGAAAGAGACCCAGTACTTC. This chain uses TRBV20-1 with TRBJ2-5, with D hard to call. Trimming left V 4 bases short and J 3 bases short, with 18 bases between. This CDR3 region has 15 residues. Germline V lookup: CDR1 DFQATT, CDR2 SNEGSKA (reference sequence).

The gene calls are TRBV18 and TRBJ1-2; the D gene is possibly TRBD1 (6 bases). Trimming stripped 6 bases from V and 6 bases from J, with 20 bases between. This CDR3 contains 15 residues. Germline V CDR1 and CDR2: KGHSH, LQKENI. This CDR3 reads CASSPGPGADDGYTF. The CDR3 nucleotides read TGTGCCAGCTCTCCAGGTCCAGGGGCTGACGATGGCTACACCTTC.

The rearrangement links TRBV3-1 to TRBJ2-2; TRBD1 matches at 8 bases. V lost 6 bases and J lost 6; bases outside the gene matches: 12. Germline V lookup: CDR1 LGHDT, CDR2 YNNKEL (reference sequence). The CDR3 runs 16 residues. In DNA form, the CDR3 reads TGTGCCAGCAGAGACCTTGGACAGGGACAGGCCGGGGAGCTGTTTTTT. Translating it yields CASRDLGQGQAGELFF.

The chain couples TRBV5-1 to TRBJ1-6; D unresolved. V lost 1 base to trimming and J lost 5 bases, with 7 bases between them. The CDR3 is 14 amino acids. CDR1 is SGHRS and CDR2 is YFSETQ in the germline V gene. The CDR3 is CASSLNRDNSPLHF. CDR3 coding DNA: TGCGCCAGCAGCTTGAACAGAGATAATTCACCCCTCCACTTT.

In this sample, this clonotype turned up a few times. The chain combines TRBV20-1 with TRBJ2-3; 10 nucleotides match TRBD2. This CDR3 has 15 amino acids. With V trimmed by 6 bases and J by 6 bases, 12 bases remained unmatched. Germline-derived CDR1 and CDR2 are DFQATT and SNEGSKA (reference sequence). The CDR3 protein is CSALAGANPGDTQYF. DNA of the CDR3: TGCAGTGCCCTAGCGGGAGCCAACCCCGGGGATACGCAGTATTTT.

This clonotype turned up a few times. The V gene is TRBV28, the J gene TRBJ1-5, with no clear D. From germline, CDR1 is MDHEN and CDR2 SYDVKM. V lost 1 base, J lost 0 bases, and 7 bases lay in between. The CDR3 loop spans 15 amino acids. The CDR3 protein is CASSLFLNSNQPQHF. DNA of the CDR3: TGTGCCAGCAGTTTATTCCTAAATAGCAATCAGCCCCAGCATTTT. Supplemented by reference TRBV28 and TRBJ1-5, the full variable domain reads DVKVTQSSRYLVKRTGEKVFLECVQDMDHENMFWYRQDPGLGLRLIYFSYDVKMKEKGDIPEGYSVSREKKERFSLILESASTNQTSMYLCASSLFLNSNQPQHFGDGTRLSIL.